This T cell receptor beta chain originates from a study of OX40 agonist ivuxolimab in advanced cancers. Turning to the study itself: The patients received agonistic anti-OX40 (CD134) antibody ivuxolimab. Therapy given before enrollment (anti-PD-1, anti-PD-L1 or anti-CTLA-4) was allowed, and 40% had some. Two cutaneous melanoma patients and one hepatocellular carcinoma patient, three in all, had partial responses. Study results and caveats: On average, a greater number of expanded clones characterised CD8+ T cells relative to CD4+.

The germline V gene encodes CDR1 SEHNR and CDR2 FQNEAQ (reference sequence). The CDR3 consists of 11 residues. V was clipped by 0 bases and J by 5 bases, with 2 bases between them. Using immunoSEQ multiplex PCR, the repertoire was profiled, and TCRdb retains in-frame clones only, with some absent. The sample yields approximately 87,000 clones, 80% to 95% seen once. A remark on this clone: Its antigen is unknown.

The specimen comprised CD4+ or CD8+ T cells sorted from blood, sampled in a trial of the OX40 agonist ivuxolimab. The sequence came from an adult with an advanced solid tumor such as melanoma, head and neck, liver or kidney cancer. The rearrangement joins TRBV7-9 to TRBJ2-7; D ambiguous. The CDR3 DNA reads TGTGCCAGCAGCTTAGCGGACGAGCAGTACTTC. Its protein is CASSLADEQYF. Combining the CDR3 with reference TRBV7-9 and TRBJ2-7 gives the whole variable domain DTGVSQNPRHKITKRGQNVTFRCDPISEHNRLYWYRQTLGQGPEFLTYFQNEAQLEKSRLLSDRFSAERPKGSFSTLEIQRTEQGDSAMYLCASSLADEQYFGPGTRLTVT.